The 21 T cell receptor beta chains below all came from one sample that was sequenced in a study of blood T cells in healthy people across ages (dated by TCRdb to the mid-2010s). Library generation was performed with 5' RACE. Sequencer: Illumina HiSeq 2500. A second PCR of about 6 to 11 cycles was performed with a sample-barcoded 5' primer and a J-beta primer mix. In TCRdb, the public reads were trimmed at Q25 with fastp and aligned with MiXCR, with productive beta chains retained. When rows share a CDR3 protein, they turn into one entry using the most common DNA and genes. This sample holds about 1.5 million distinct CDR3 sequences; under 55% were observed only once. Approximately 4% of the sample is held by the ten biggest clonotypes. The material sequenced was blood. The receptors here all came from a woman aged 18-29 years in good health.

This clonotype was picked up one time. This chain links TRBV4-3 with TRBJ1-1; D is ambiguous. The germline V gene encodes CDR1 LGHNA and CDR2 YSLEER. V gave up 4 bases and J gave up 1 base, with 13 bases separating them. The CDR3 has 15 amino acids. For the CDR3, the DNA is TGCGCCAGCAGCCCCTACCAGTATTCGAACACTGAAGCTTTCTTT. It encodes CASSPYQYSNTEAFF.

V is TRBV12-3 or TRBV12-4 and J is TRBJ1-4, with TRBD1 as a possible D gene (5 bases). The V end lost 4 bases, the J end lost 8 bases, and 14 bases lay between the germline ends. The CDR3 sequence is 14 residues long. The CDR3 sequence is CASSWGVGDEKLFF. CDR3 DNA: TGTGCCAGCAGTTGGGGGGTGGGGGACGAAAAACTGTTTTTT.

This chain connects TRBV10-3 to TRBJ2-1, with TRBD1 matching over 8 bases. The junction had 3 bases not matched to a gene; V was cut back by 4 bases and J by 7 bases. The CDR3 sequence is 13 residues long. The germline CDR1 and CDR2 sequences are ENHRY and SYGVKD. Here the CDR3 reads CAISGQGRNEQFF. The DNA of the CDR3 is TGTGCCATCAGTGGACAGGGGAGGAATGAGCAGTTCTTC.

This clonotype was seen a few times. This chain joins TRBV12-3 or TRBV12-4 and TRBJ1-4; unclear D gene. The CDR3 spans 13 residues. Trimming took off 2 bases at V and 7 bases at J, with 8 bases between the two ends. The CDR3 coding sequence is TGTGCCAGCAGTTTAAACGTTGGTGAAAAACTGTTTTTT. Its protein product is CASSLNVGEKLFF.

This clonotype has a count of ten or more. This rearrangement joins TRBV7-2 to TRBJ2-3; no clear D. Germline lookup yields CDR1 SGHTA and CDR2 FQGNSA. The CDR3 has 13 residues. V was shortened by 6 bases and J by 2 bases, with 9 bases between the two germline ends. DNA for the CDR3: TGTGCCAGCAGTTTGGCTATCACAGATACGCAGTATTTT. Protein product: CASSLAITDTQYF. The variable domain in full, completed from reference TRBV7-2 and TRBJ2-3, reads GAGVSQSPSNKVTEKGKDVELRCDPISGHTALYWYRQSLGQGLEFLIYFQGNSAPDKSGLPSDRFSAERTGGSVSTLTIQRTQQEDSAVYLCASSLAITDTQYFGPGTRLTVL.

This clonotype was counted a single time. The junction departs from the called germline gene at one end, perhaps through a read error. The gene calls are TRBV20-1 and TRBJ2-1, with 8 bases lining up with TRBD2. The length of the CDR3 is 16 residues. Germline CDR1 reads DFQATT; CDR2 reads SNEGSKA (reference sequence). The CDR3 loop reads CSARDPSGGSCNEQFF. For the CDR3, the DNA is TGCAGTGCTAGAGATCCCAGCGGGGGATCCTGCAATGAGCAGTTCTTC.

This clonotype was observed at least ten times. CDR3 in amino acids: CSATNRHSNQPQHF. For the CDR3, the DNA is TGCAGTGCAACTAACAGGCATAGCAATCAGCCCCAGCATTTT. The V call is TRBV20-1, the J call TRBJ1-5; TRBD1 is a possible D gene (5 bases). The CDR3 contains 14 residues. CDR1 and CDR2 from the germline V gene are DFQATT and SNEGSKA (reference sequence). V lost 6 bases and J 0 bases, leaving 12 bases between the germline ends.

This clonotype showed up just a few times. For the CDR3, the DNA is TGCGCCACCCAGGACAGGGCGCTGGATGAGCAGTTCTTC. Translating it yields CATQDRALDEQFF. The chain employs TRBV5-1 and TRBJ2-1, with 8 bases matching TRBD1. Germline values: CDR1 SGHRS, CDR2 YFSETQ. CDR3 length equals 13 residues. J was trimmed by 8 bases and V by 9 bases; bases with no gene match: 10.

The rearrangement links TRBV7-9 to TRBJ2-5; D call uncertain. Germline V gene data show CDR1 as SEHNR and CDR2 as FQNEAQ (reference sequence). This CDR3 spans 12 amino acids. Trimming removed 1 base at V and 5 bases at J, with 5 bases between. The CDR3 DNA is TGTGCCAGCAGCTTAGAACCGGAGACCCAGTACTTC. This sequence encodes CASSLEPETQYF.

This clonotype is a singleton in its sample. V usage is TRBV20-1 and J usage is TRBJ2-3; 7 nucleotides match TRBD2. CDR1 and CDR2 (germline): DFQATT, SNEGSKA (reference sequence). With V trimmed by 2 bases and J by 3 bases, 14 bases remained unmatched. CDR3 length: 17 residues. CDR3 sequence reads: CSARLPSVSGVTDTQYF. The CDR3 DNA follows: TGCAGTGCTAGACTCCCTTCGGTGAGCGGGGTGACAGATACGCAGTATTTT.

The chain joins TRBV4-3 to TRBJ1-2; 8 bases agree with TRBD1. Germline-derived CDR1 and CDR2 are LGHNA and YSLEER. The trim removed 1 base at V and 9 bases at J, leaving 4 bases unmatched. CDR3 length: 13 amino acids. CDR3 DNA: TGCGCCAGCAGCCAAGCCGGACAGGGAAGCTACACCTTC. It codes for CASSQAGQGSYTF.

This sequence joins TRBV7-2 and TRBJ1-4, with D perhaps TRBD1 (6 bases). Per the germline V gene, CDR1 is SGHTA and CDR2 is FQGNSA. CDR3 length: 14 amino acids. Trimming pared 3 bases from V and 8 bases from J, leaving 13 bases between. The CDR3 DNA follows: TGTGCCAGCAGCTTGGGACAACGGGGGGAAAAACTGTTTTTT. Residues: CASSLGQRGEKLFF.

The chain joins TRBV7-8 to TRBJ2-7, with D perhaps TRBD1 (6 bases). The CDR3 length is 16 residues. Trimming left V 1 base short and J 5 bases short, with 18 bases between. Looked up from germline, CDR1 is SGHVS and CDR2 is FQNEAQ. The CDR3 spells CASSLVRGLPDDEQYF. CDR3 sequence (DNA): TGTGCCAGCAGCTTAGTCAGGGGCCTCCCGGACGACGAGCAGTACTTC.

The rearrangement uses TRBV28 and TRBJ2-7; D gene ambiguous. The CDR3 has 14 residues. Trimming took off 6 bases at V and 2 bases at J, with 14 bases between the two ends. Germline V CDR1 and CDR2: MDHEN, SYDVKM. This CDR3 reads CASSPTIQTYEQYF. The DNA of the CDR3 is TGTGCCAGCAGCCCCACCATACAAACCTACGAGCAGTACTTC.

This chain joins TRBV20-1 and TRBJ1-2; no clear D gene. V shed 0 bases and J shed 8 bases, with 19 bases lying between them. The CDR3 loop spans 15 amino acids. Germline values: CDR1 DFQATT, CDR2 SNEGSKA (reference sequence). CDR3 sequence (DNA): TGCAGTGCTAGAGATTTGGGGTTCCCGGAGAGAGGCTACACCTTC. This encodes CSARDLGFPERGYTF.

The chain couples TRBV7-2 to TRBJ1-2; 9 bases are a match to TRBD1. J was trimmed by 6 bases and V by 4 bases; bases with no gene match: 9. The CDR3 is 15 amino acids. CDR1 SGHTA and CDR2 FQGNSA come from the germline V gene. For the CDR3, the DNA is TGTGCCAGCAGCTCCCGGGACAGGGTATTTGATGGCTACACCTTC. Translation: CASSSRDRVFDGYTF.

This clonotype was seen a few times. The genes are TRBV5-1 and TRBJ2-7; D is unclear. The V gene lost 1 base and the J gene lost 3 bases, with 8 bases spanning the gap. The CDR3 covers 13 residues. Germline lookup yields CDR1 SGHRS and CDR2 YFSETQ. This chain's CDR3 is CASSLMAYYEQYF. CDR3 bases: TGCGCCAGCAGCTTGATGGCATACTACGAGCAGTACTTC.

CDR3 in amino acids: CASSLGQVDGTDTQYF. CDR3 sequence (DNA): TGTGCCAGCAGCTTGGGACAGGTCGACGGCACAGATACGCAGTATTTT. The chain carries TRBV7-8 and TRBJ2-3; 8 bases map to TRBD1. The germline V gene has CDR1 SGHVS and CDR2 FQNEAQ. Losses at the gene ends were 3 bases for V and 1 base for J; bases not matched to a gene: 6. The CDR3 consists of 16 residues.

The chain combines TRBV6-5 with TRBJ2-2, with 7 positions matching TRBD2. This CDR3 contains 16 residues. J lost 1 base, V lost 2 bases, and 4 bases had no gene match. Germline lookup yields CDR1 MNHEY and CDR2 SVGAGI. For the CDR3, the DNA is TGTGCCAGCAGTTACCCCTCTAGCGGGAACACCGGGGAGCTGTTTTTT. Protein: CASSYPSSGNTGELFF.

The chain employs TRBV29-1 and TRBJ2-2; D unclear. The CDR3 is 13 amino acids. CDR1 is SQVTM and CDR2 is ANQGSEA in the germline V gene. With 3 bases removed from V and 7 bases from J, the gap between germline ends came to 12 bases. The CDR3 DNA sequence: TGCAGCGTTGAGTCAGAAGGGAACGGGGAGCTGTTTTTT. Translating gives CSVESEGNGELFF.

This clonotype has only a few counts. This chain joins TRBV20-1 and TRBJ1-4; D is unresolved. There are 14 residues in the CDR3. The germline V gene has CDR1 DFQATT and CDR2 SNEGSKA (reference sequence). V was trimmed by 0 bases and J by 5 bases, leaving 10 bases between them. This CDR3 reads CSARDGSNNEKLFF. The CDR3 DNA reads TGCAGTGCTAGAGATGGGAGCAACAATGAAAAACTGTTTTTT.